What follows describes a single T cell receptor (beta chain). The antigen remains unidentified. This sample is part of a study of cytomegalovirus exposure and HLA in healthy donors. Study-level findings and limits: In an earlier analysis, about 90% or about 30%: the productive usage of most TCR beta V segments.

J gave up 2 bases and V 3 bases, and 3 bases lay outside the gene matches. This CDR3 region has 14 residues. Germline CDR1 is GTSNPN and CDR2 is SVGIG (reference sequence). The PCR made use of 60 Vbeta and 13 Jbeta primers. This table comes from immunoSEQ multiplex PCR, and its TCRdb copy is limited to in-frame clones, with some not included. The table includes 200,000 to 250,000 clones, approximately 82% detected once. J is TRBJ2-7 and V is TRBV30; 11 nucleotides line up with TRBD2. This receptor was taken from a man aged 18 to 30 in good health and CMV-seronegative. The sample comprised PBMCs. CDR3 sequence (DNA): TGTGCCTGGAGCGGGACTAGCGGTCCCTACGAGCAGTACTTC. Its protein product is CAWSGTSGPYEQYF.